This is a list of T cell receptor beta chains from one sample in a study of T cells in Graves' hyperthyroidism and ophthalmopathy. TCRdb passed the multiplex PCR reads through MiXCR, listing each CDR3 protein once. This sample has approximately 320,000 distinct CDR3 sequences, with around a sixth found just once. What was sequenced was blood. Every receptor here comes from a man aged 25 to 45 with Graves' hyperthyroidism. The CDR3 runs from the conserved cysteine through the conserved F or W. A D gene is named only where the DNA matches it firmly. A row's size may be missing; if present it is once, few, many or a size class.

>many|TRBJ2-3|.|TRBV6-1
CASSTGGGTDTQYF
TGTGCCAGCAGTACAGGAGGGGGGACAGATACGCAGTATTTT
>.|TRBJ2-1|TRBD2|TRBV12-3/TRBV12-4
CASRRSREGLHEQFF
TGTGCCAGCAGACGTTCGCGGGAGGGTTTGCATGAGCAGTTCTTC
>many|TRBJ1-5|TRBD1|TRBV30
CAWGSGTGGLDQPQHF
TGTGCCTGGGGGTCGGGGACAGGGGGATTGGATCAGCCCCAGCATTTT
>few|TRBJ1-6|.|TRBV6-1
CASSEDRETPLHF
TGTGCCAGCAGTGAAGACAGGGAAACACCCCTCCACTTT
>many|TRBJ2-3|.|TRBV18
CASSPPEASPSTDTQYF
TGTGCCAGCTCACCACCGGAGGCTAGCCCTAGCACAGATACGCAGTATTTT
>many|TRBJ2-3|.|TRBV7-2
CASSLRSTYLTDTQYF
TGTGCCAGCAGCCTTAGATCGACTTACCTCACAGATACGCAGTATTTT
>many|TRBJ2-7|TRBD2|TRBV11-2
CASSMAGTSYEQYF
TGTGCCAGCAGCATGGCCGGGACTAGCTACGAGCAGTACTTC
>.|TRBJ2-5|.|TRBV29-1
CSVGGQETQHF
TGCAGCGTGGGGGGCCAAGAGACCCAGCACTTC
>few|TRBJ2-3|.|TRBV11-3
CASSFLQRPYTDTQYF
TGTGCCAGCAGCTTCCTCCAGCGTCCGTACACAGATACGCAGTATTTT
>.|TRBJ2-1|TRBD2|TRBV24-1
CATSKGEAGGQYNEQFF
TGTGCCACCAGTAAAGGGGAAGCGGGAGGGCAATACAATGAGCAGTTCTTC
>.|TRBJ2-5|TRBD2|TRBV7-9
CASSIGTSGQYQETQYF
TGTGCCAGCAGCATCGGGACTAGCGGCCAGTACCAAGAGACCCAGTACTTC
>many|TRBJ2-5|.|TRBV20-1
CSASRDAQETQYF
TGCAGTGCTAGCAGGGACGCTCAAGAGACCCAGTACTTC
>.|TRBJ2-7|.|TRBV3-1
CASSPDFSYEQYF
TGTGCCAGCAGCCCGGACTTCTCCTACGAGCAGTACTTC
>many|TRBJ2-7|TRBD2|TRBV6-6
CASSYHVSGTYEQYF
TGTGCCAGCAGTTATCACGTTAGCGGGACCTACGAGCAGTACTTC
>many|TRBJ2-1|.|TRBV2
CASSGDGSQFF
TGTGCCAGCAGTGGGGACGGGAGTCAGTTCTTC
>.|TRBJ1-2|TRBD1|TRBV4-1
CASSQPGQVAEGYTF
TGCGCCAGCAGCCAACCGGGACAGGTGGCGGAAGGCTACACCTTC
>many|TRBJ1-2|.|TRBV19
CASSIDAASYTF
TGTGCCAGTAGTATAGATGCAGCAAGCTACACCTTC
>many|TRBJ2-5|.|TRBV12-3/TRBV12-4
CASSLGGSQETQYF
TGTGCCAGCAGTTTAGGGGGTTCCCAAGAGACCCAGTACTTC
>.|TRBJ1-6|.|TRBV9
CASSPRTARNSPLHF
TGTGCCAGCAGCCCAAGGACAGCCAGGAATTCACCCCTCCACTTT
>many|TRBJ1-1|.|TRBV6-1
CASRLTVMNTEAFF
TGTGCCAGCAGATTGACAGTCATGAACACTGAAGCTTTCTTT
>many|TRBJ2-7|TRBD1|TRBV5-1
CASSSGQGPYEQYF
TGCGCCAGCAGCTCGGGACAGGGCCCCTACGAGCAGTACTTC
>.|TRBJ2-1|.|TRBV7-9
CASSPPSGAGLGEQFF
TGTGCCAGCAGCCCCCCGTCTGGGGCTGGCTTGGGTGAGCAGTTCTTC
>.|TRBJ2-6|TRBD1|TRBV11-2
CASSLKQGVFDSGANVLTF
TGTGCCAGCAGCCTAAAACAGGGGGTTTTTGACTCTGGGGCCAACGTCCTGACTTTC
>.|TRBJ2-3|.|TRBV6-2/TRBV6-3
CASSPWVETSIQQYF
TGTGCCAGCAGTCCCTGGGTGGAGACCTCTATACAGCAGTATTTT
>many|TRBJ1-5|.|TRBV3-1
CASSQDAGGSQPQHF
TGTGCCAGCAGCCAAGATGCCGGGGGAAGTCAGCCCCAGCATTTT
>.|TRBJ2-1|.|TRBV14
CASSQGRLNNEQFF
TGTGCCAGCAGCCAGGGTAGACTCAACAATGAGCAGTTCTTC
>.|TRBJ2-3|.|TRBV20-1
CSARDTSSSTDTQYF
TGCAGTGCTAGAGATACCTCTAGCAGCACAGATACGCAGTATTTT
>many|TRBJ1-2|TRBD1|TRBV11-2
CASSLGDRLTF
TGTGCCAGCAGCTTAGGGGACAGGCTAACCTTC
>few|TRBJ1-2|.|TRBV2
CASSADGSYGYTF
TGTGCCAGCAGCGCCGACGGAAGCTATGGCTACACCTTC
>many|TRBJ2-3|.|TRBV24-1
CATSDPGGVSTDTQYF
TGTGCCACCAGTGACCCTGGCGGAGTAAGCACAGATACGCAGTATTTT
>many|TRBJ2-5|.|TRBV6-2/TRBV6-3
CASTTVGGLETQYF
TGTGCCAGCACCACCGTTGGCGGACTAGAGACCCAGTACTTC
>.|TRBJ2-6|.|TRBV27
CASSSGLGKGSGANVLTF
TGTGCCAGCAGTTCAGGCCTAGGGAAGGGCTCTGGGGCCAACGTCCTGACTTTC
>.|TRBJ2-1|TRBD2|TRBV4-2
CASSQDLHGLAGGEQFF
TGTGCCAGCAGCCAAGATCTCCACGGGCTAGCGGGGGGAGAGCAGTTCTTC
>many|TRBJ2-1|.|TRBV7-2
CASSFHYNEQFF
TGTGCCAGCAGCTTTCACTACAATGAGCAGTTCTTC
>.|TRBJ2-2|.|TRBV24-1
CATSDPTITGELFF
TGTGCCACCAGTGACCCGACGATCACCGGGGAGCTGTTTTTT
>few|TRBJ1-2|TRBD1|TRBV6-1
CASSTDRGNYYGYTF
TGTGCCAGCAGTACCGACAGGGGCAACTACTATGGCTACACCTTC
>many|TRBJ1-1|.|TRBV7-3
CASNPKTSTNTEAFF
TGTGCCAGCAACCCCAAAACGTCAACGAACACTGAAGCTTTCTTT
>.|TRBJ1-1|.|TRBV12-3/TRBV12-4
CASSSGRGMNTEAFF
TGTGCCAGCAGTTCCGGACGCGGTATGAACACTGAAGCTTTCTTT
>.|TRBJ2-7|.|TRBV14
CASSLNYGGEQYF
TGTGCCAGCAGCCTCAACTACGGGGGTGAGCAGTACTTC
>few|TRBJ2-5|TRBD1|TRBV29-1
CSVFPRDREETQYF
TGCAGCGTGTTTCCCCGGGACAGGGAAGAGACCCAGTACTTC
>.|TRBJ1-5|TRBD1|TRBV11-2
CASTMDRGFPSQHF
TGTGCCAGCACTATGGACAGGGGATTTCCGTCCCAGCATTTT
>many|TRBJ2-5|.|TRBV7-9
CASSLAGTWAQYF
TGTGCCAGCAGCTTAGCAGGGACTTGGGCCCAGTACTTC
>many|TRBJ2-7|TRBD1|TRBV12-3/TRBV12-4
CASSTGQGGYEQYF
TGTGCCAGCAGTACCGGACAGGGTGGCTACGAGCAGTACTTC
>.|TRBJ2-1|.|TRBV10-2
CASSLGVPYNEQFF
TGCGCCAGCAGCTTAGGTGTCCCCTACAATGAGCAGTTCTTC
>.|TRBJ2-7|.|TRBV28
CASFSPGRSYEQYF
TGTGCCAGCTTCTCCCCCGGCAGGTCCTACGAGCAGTACTTC
>many|TRBJ2-5|.|TRBV11-2
CASSLVVGGETQYF
TGTGCCAGCAGCTTAGTGGTGGGGGGAGAGACCCAGTACTTC
>many|TRBJ2-7|TRBD1|TRBV18
CASSPRAGGTYEQYF
TGTGCCAGCTCACCGAGGGCAGGGGGAACCTACGAGCAGTACTTC
>.|TRBJ1-5|.|TRBV19
CASSNQALGQPQHF
TGTGCCAGTAGTAATCAGGCGTTAGGTCAGCCCCAGCATTTT
>many|TRBJ2-3|.|TRBV24-1
CATSMRGRSTDTQYF
TGTGCCACCAGTATGAGGGGTCGATCGACAGATACGCAGTATTTT
>many|TRBJ2-7|TRBD2|TRBV5-5
CASSLAGGISYEQYF
TGTGCCAGCAGCTTAGCGGGAGGTATCTCCTACGAGCAGTACTTC
>.|TRBJ2-7|TRBD2|TRBV27
CASSTPGLGYEQYF
TGTGCCAGCAGTACCCCGGGACTAGGCTACGAGCAGTACTTC
>few|TRBJ1-4|.|TRBV10-3
CAISAQATTNEKLFF
TGTGCCATCAGTGCGCAGGCCACAACTAATGAAAAACTGTTTTTT